The sequence of this TCR beta chain was determined in a study of cytomegalovirus exposure and HLA in healthy donors. The study, taken as a whole, reports: Analysis was carried out at a later point, and it linked a missense DCLRE1C variant to TCR beta V- and J-gene trimming. An Asian-associated ancestry cluster reportedly showed fewer N-insertions than the approximately 670-donor mean in a later analysis. In a later analysis, HLA-associated beta chains showed higher expansion and lower generation probabilities than comparable chains.

The PCR was carried out with 60 Vbeta primers and 13 Jbeta primers. Some clones are missing from TCRdb's copy, which holds only in-frame ones; the method was immunoSEQ multiplex PCR. There are around 140,000 clones in the sample; 70% to 85% occur only once, and under 2% lies in the top ten. A word on this clone: Its target is not known.

V gave up 7 bases and J gave up 5 bases; unmatched junction bases: 19. From germline, CDR1 is SGHRS and CDR2 YFSETQ. This CDR3 contains 18 residues. The receptor's source is a woman in her 40s in good health and CMV-seronegative. Specimen: PBMCs. The chain joins TRBV5-1 to TRBJ2-5, with 11 bases that match TRBD1. Written as DNA, the CDR3 is TGCGCCAGCCGACTTTGGACAGGGGGCGCATGGAGTCAGGAGACCCAGTACTTC. It translates to CASRLWTGGAWSQETQYF. Complete variable domain (other parts from reference TRBV5-1 and TRBJ2-5): KAGVTQTPRYLIKTRGQQVTLSCSPISGHRSVSWYQQTPGQGLQFLFEYFSETQRNKGNFPGRFSGRQFSNSRSEMNVSTLELGDSALYLCASRLWTGGAWSQETQYFGPGTRLLVL.